This passage covers 14 T cell receptor beta chains from one sample sequenced in a study of blood T cell repertoires in COVID-19. The method was immunoSEQ multiplex PCR; TCRdb's version includes in-frame clones alone and lacks a portion of them. In the table there are around 70,000 clones, approximately 79% of which are singletons. The sequenced material came from peripheral blood. The receptor source for this set is a woman in her forties or fifties with acute or convalescent COVID-19.

The chain has TRBV6-5 and TRBJ2-1; a weak D match, TRBD2 (5 bases). The V and J ends lost 6 bases and 9 bases respectively, with 21 bases between them. The CDR3 runs to 15 residues. CDR1 is MNHEY, CDR2 SVGAGI, per germline. The CDR3 reads CASSPPEGLGGEQFF. The CDR3 DNA is TGTGCCAGCAGCCCCCCCGAGGGCCTAGGCGGTGAGCAGTTCTTC.

The chain links TRBV29-1 to TRBJ2-1; 7 bases match TRBD2. Germline trimming cut 2 bases from V and 0 bases from J; bases unmatched to any gene: 1. This CDR3 is built from 14 residues. Germline V gene sequence: CDR1 SQVTM, CDR2 ANQGSEA. The CDR3 is CSVELAVSYNEQFF. CDR3 DNA: TGCAGCGTTGAACTAGCGGTCTCCTACAATGAGCAGTTCTTC.

This CDR3 reads CASSRGTGDNYGYTF. In DNA form, the CDR3 reads TGTGCCAGCAGCCGAGGGACAGGAGATAACTATGGCTACACCTTC. J is TRBJ1-2 and V is TRBV11-2, with 8 bases aligning to TRBD1. Germline CDR1 is SGHAT and CDR2 is FQNNGV. The CDR3 covers 15 residues. V shed 5 bases and J 1 base; nucleotides not matched to a gene: 6.

The chain is built from TRBV30 and TRBJ2-3, with unresolved D. Trimming removed 0 bases at V and 4 bases at J, with 8 bases between. Germline V gene data show CDR1 as GTSNPN and CDR2 as SVGIG (reference sequence). This CDR3 has 13 amino acids. This CDR3 is CAWSVVPADTQYF. CDR3 bases: TGTGCCTGGAGTGTCGTGCCGGCAGATACGCAGTATTTT.

The gene calls are TRBV6-6 and TRBJ2-1, with TRBD1 matching 10 bases. The CDR3 length is 15 residues. The germline V gene encodes CDR1 MNHNY and CDR2 SVGAGI (reference sequence). V was clipped by 5 bases and J by 2 bases; unmatched bases: 3. The CDR3 here is CASSHGTGAYNEQFF. The CDR3 DNA follows: TGTGCCAGCAGTCACGGGACAGGGGCCTACAATGAGCAGTTCTTC.

The J gene is TRBJ2-3, the V gene TRBV9, with 8 positions matching TRBD2. J was trimmed by 3 bases and V by 4 bases; bases with no gene match: 10. Germline V lookup: CDR1 SGDLS, CDR2 YYNGEE. This CDR3 spans 16 amino acids. CDR3: CASSISAGEGTDTQYF. The CDR3 nucleotides are TGTGCCAGCAGCATCTCAGCGGGAGAGGGGACAGATACGCAGTATTTT.

This chain uses TRBV5-1 with TRBJ1-2; D gene uncertain. Germline V lookup: CDR1 SGHRS, CDR2 YFSETQ. V was shortened by 0 bases and J by 0 bases, with 6 bases between the two germline ends. This CDR3 has 14 residues. CDR3: CASSLDRSNYGYTF. CDR3 nucleotides: TGCGCCAGCAGCTTGGACAGATCTAACTATGGCTACACCTTC.

This chain uses TRBV7-2 with TRBJ1-4; TRBD1 matches at 10 bases. The J segment lost 1 base and the V segment lost 1 base, leaving 6 bases of the junction unmatched. Per germline, CDR1 SGHTA and CDR2 FQGNSA. The CDR3 sequence is 18 residues long. The CDR3 coding sequence is TGTGCCAGCAGCTTAGGGTTCGGGACAGGGGTAACTAATGAAAAACTGTTTTTT. Its translation is CASSLGFGTGVTNEKLFF.

This clone was observed once. The gene calls are TRBV29-1 and TRBJ1-1, with D maybe TRBD1 (6 bases). This CDR3 spans 13 amino acids. The germline V gene has CDR1 SQVTM and CDR2 ANQGSEA. Trimming cost V 6 bases and J 4 bases, with 15 bases left between them. CDR3 sequence (DNA): TGCAGCGTGGGGCCCATGGGGGCCACTGAAGCTTTCTTT. It encodes CSVGPMGATEAFF. Complete variable domain (other parts from reference TRBV29-1 and TRBJ1-1): SAVISQKPSRDICQRGTSLTIQCQVDSQVTMMFWYRQQPGQSLTLIATANQGSEATYESGFVIDKFPISRPNLTFSTLTVSNMSPEDSSIYLCSVGPMGATEAFFGQGTRLTVV.

V is TRBV7-2 and J is TRBJ1-6; no reliable D call. Germline CDR1 and CDR2: SGHTA and FQGNSA. V lost 3 bases, J lost 10 bases, and 10 bases lay in between. The CDR3 consists of 13 residues. CDR3 loop: CASSLSGRSPLHF. In DNA form, the CDR3 reads TGTGCCAGCAGCTTGAGTGGTAGATCACCCCTCCACTTT.

The sample holds one count of this clone. The rearrangement uses TRBV3-1 (or the pseudogene TRBV3-2) and TRBJ1-1; possibly TRBD1 for D (6 bases). Germline V gene data show CDR1 as LGHDT and CDR2 as YNNKEL (reference sequence). V was clipped by 7 bases and J by 4 bases, with 16 bases between them. This CDR3 is built from 14 residues. CDR3 bases: TGTGCCAGCACCTCACAGGGTATATTCACTGAAGCTTTCTTT. It is translated as CASTSQGIFTEAFF.

The genes are TRBV2 and TRBJ1-6; D gene unclear. With 7 bases removed from V and 0 bases from J, the gap between germline ends came to 16 bases. Per germline, CDR1 SNHLY and CDR2 FYNNEI. This CDR3 is built from 17 residues. The CDR3 is CASITEGGYSYNSPLHF. CDR3 DNA sequence: TGTGCCAGCATCACGGAGGGAGGCTACTCCTATAATTCACCCCTCCACTTT.

CDR3 region: CAGDGGPNEQYF. CDR3 in DNA: TGTGCCGGCGACGGGGGGCCCAACGAGCAGTACTTC. The chain combines TRBV30 with TRBJ2-7; possibly TRBD2 for D (7 bases). From germline, CDR1 is GTSNPN and CDR2 SVGIG (reference sequence). The CDR3 has 12 amino acids. V was shortened by 8 bases and J by 5 bases, with 16 bases between the two germline ends.

This clone appeared a few times. The genes are TRBV28 and TRBJ2-3; 11 bases are shared with TRBD1. The CDR3 spans 16 residues. With V trimmed by 7 bases and J by 5 bases, 11 bases remained unmatched. Germline V gene sequence: CDR1 MDHEN, CDR2 SYDVKM. The CDR3 DNA reads as TGTGCCAGCAATGGCCCGGGACAGGGGGTTGGAGATACGCAGTATTTT. This sequence encodes CASNGPGQGVGDTQYF.